Given below is one TCR beta chain in context. This clonotype occurred a few times. The specificity of this receptor is unknown. No much larger clone exists at a distance of one base, and base qualities are not known. To test for a precursor-effector relationship among CD4 cytotoxic T cells, four sorted CD4+ memory subsets (TCM, TEM, IL-7Rhigh TEMRA, IL-7R- TEMRA) underwent bulk UMI-based TCR sequencing. Cells were obtained from peripheral blood mononuclear cells isolated from human blood. The germline V end is reduced by 3 bases and the J end by 0 bases; junction bases left unmatched: 6. Counted from cysteine to phenylalanine, this CDR3 has 18 amino acids. Only the CDR3 region is kept as DNA, spanning 54 bases read in frame from base 1. For CDR1 and CDR2, the germline V gene (reference sequence) lists LGHDT and YNNKEL. This sample was included in a study of precursors of human CD4 cytotoxic T cells (dated by TCRdb to 2016 to 2018). General notes on the study: In total, approximately 14 donors contributed CD4+ memory subsets to the bulk TCR-seq analysis. Sequences for both the TCRalpha and TCRbeta chains came out of the TCR-seq analysis of about 14 donors (table S7). The research as a whole found: IL-7Rhigh and IL-7R- TEMRA subsets showed more restricted TCR repertoires, with lower diversity and more expanded clonotypes, than TCM and TEM subsets. Only about 95% of the 14 donors were included in some bulk TCR-seq comparisons, which suggests that not every subset was available for every donor. Expanded effector clonotypes accounted for a larger share of IL-7Rhigh TEMRA clonotypes than of TEM or TCM clonotypes. The authors noted that a human observational design cannot definitively establish the direction of differentiation between precursor and effector cells.

For sequencing, an Illumina MiSeq was employed. On the study's bioinformatics: Repertoire diversity was measured with the Shannon-Wiener index computed in VDJtools. TCRbeta clonotypes with a clonotype frequency of at least 3 were defined as expanded. Clones were called with MiXCR by TCRdb after fastp trimmed the public reads at Q25, and only in-frame beta chains were retained. Rows are unified per CDR3 protein, each entry keeping the most common DNA and genes. TCRdb's processing, not the study's, gives the V and J calls here. Here the sample has roughly 470 distinct CDR3 sequences; more than 20% occur a single time. The top ten hold less than 40% of the sample.

The rearrangement combines TRBV3-1 with TRBJ2-3; 13 central bases correspond to TRBD2. The clonotype originates from a human donor in good health. The sample consisted of memory CD4+ T cells from blood (PBMCs). The nucleotide sequence is TGTGCCAGCAGCCATTATGGGACTAGCGGGACTAGCACAGATACGCAGTATTTT. This yields the protein CASSHYGTSGTSTDTQYF.